The 10 T cell receptor beta chains in this list originate from one sample, sequenced in a study of CD8+ T cells in alopecia areata. Extracted from the samples, RNA was reverse transcribed into cDNA to serve as the sequencing template. Sequencing used immunoSEQ multiplex PCR; TCRdb keeps in-frame clones, though not all of them. Of approximately 210,000 clones listed, roughly 60% are singletons. As for treatment: oral pan-JAK inhibitor, 5-10 mg twice daily. The material was CD4+ T cells sorted from blood, obtained at week 24, from a patient treated with tofacitinib. Source of these receptors: a human donor with alopecia areata.

The gene calls are TRBV19 and TRBJ1-4, with D perhaps matching TRBD1 (6 bases). Germline assignment: CDR1 LNHDA and CDR2 SQIVND (reference sequence). The CDR3 loop spans 18 amino acids. V was cut by 3 bases and J by 0 bases, with 17 bases left in between. This chain's CDR3 is CASSMPRDRPTTNEKLFF. CDR3 sequence (DNA): TGTGCCAGTAGTATGCCCCGCGACAGGCCTACAACTAATGAAAAACTGTTTTTT.

V usage is TRBV7-2 and J usage is TRBJ1-2, with TRBD1 as a possible D gene (6 bases). Germline V lookup: CDR1 SGHTA, CDR2 FQGNSA. The CDR3 is 17 amino acids. Trimming took 1 base from V and 0 from J, leaving 15 bases between them. CDR3 residues: CASSLVPTGPTNYGYTF. CDR3 bases: TGTGCCAGCAGCTTAGTGCCAACAGGGCCGACTAACTATGGCTACACCTTC.

The table lists this clone with a count of one. The V call is TRBV18, the J call TRBJ1-2; 7 positions match TRBD1. This CDR3 region has 16 residues. With V trimmed by 4 bases and J by 7 bases, 15 bases remained unmatched. Germline values: CDR1 KGHSH, CDR2 LQKENI. CDR3 DNA sequence: TGTGCCAGCTCACAACTGGCTGAGGACAGGTTTGGTGGCTACACCTTC. Encoded protein: CASSQLAEDRFGGYTF.

The rearrangement links TRBV4-3 to TRBJ1-5, with D tentatively TRBD1 (6 bases). The CDR3 totals 19 residues. The germline V gene encodes CDR1 LGHNA and CDR2 YSLEER. Trimming left V 0 bases short and J 3 bases short, with 21 bases between. The CDR3 DNA reads as TGCGCCAGCAGCCAAGAGGTCCCCGTGGCAGGGGTTTTCAATCAGCCCCAGCATTTT. Protein sequence: CASSQEVPVAGVFNQPQHF.

This clone was observed a handful of times. The DNA of the CDR3 is TGTGCCAGCAGCCAAGGACAGGGTGAGGTCTCTGAAGCTTTCTTT. Its protein is CASSQGQGEVSEAFF. J is TRBJ1-1 and V is TRBV14; 7 bases map to TRBD1. Germline CDR1 and CDR2: SGHDN and FVKESK. The CDR3 runs 15 residues. J lost 6 bases, V lost 1 base, and 8 bases had no gene match.

This clone appeared a few times. The chain is built from TRBV7-2 and TRBJ1-2; D gene uncertain. The CDR3 sequence is 14 residues long. CDR1 is SGHTA and CDR2 is FQGNSA in the germline V gene. V was clipped by 5 bases and J by 8 bases, with 18 bases between them. The CDR3 loop is CASSQSARAGGYTF. Here the CDR3 DNA reads TGTGCCAGCAGCCAAAGCGCCCGGGCGGGCGGCTACACCTTC.

The sample holds many counts of this clone. This chain joins TRBV19 and TRBJ2-5; no reliable D call. CDR1 and CDR2 (germline): LNHDA, SQIVND (reference sequence). This CDR3 comprises 15 residues. V lost 6 bases to trimming and J lost 3 bases, with 17 bases between them. The CDR3 nucleotides are TGTGCCAGTAGCCGCTCCGGTTGGAGCGAAGAGACCCAGTACTTC. Its protein is CASSRSGWSEETQYF.

This clone was observed a few times. The V and J genes are TRBV29-1 and TRBJ1-1; perhaps TRBD1 as D (5 bases). Germline-derived CDR1 and CDR2 are SQVTM and ANQGSEA. The CDR3 consists of 13 residues. The V and J ends lost 0 bases and 10 bases respectively, with 15 bases between them. As DNA, the CDR3 is TGCAGCGTTGAAGATGGGGCAGCGGGGGGAGCTTTCTTT. It codes for CSVEDGAAGGAFF.

The genes are TRBV6-1 and TRBJ1-2; 7 bases align to TRBD1. Germline CDR1 reads MNHNS; CDR2 reads SASEGT. CDR3 size: 14 residues. With 8 bases clipped from V and 1 base from J, the junction kept 7 bases outside the gene matches. The CDR3 spells CASQGGGLNYGYTF. The CDR3 coding sequence is TGTGCCAGCCAGGGGGGCGGCCTTAACTATGGCTACACCTTC.

The chain recombines TRBV30 with TRBJ1-1; no clear D. This CDR3 has 13 residues. Germline V CDR1 and CDR2: GTSNPN, SVGIG (reference sequence). With 3 bases removed from V and 1 base from J, the gap between germline ends came to 9 bases. The CDR3 sequence is CAWRFGENTEAFF. Written as DNA, the CDR3 is TGTGCCTGGAGGTTTGGTGAGAACACTGAAGCTTTCTTT.